The 18 T cell receptor beta chains given below trace back to one sample, sequenced in a study of memory CD4+ T cells and cytomegalovirus serostatus. The sort gate was single viable CD3+CD4+CD8-CD45RO+ cells for memory CD4+ T cells. Some clones are missing from TCRdb's copy, which holds only in-frame ones; the method was immunoSEQ multiplex PCR. The sample has just under 40,000 clones, roughly four fifths seen once; the top ten hold 0.78%. The material sequenced was memory CD4+ T cells from blood. The receptors originated from an adult in good health and CMV-seronegative.

This chain uses TRBV5-1 with TRBJ1-6; D gene uncertain. With 4 bases removed from V and 5 bases from J, the gap between germline ends came to 16 bases. In germline, CDR1 is SGHRS, CDR2 YFSETQ. The CDR3 is 16 amino acids. CDR3 in amino acids: CASSLGPVEHNSPLHF. The CDR3 bases are TGCGCCAGCAGCCTAGGACCGGTCGAACATAATTCACCCCTCCACTTT.

This sequence joins TRBV6-5 and TRBJ1-1; D is possibly TRBD1 (5 bases). This CDR3 has 14 amino acids. CDR1 is MNHEY, CDR2 SVGAGI, per germline. V was trimmed by 6 bases and J by 4 bases, leaving 15 bases between them. CDR3 sequence (DNA): TGTGCCAGCAGGGCCAGGGAGGTGGTCACTGAAGCTTTCTTT. Protein: CASRAREVVTEAFF.

V gene TRBV5-1 combines with J gene TRBJ2-3, with TRBD1 matching over 8 bases. From germline, CDR1 is SGHRS and CDR2 YFSETQ. CDR3 size: 16 residues. Unmatched junction bases numbered 4, after V lost 0 bases and J lost 1 base. The CDR3 nucleotides are TGCGCCAGCAGCTTGGAACCGACAGGGGGCACAGATACGCAGTATTTT. It specifies CASSLEPTGGTDTQYF.

The chain links TRBV10-3 to TRBJ1-2; possibly TRBD1 for D (6 bases). Germline V gene lookup returns CDR1 ENHRY and CDR2 SYGVKD. Trimming stripped 0 bases from V and 8 bases from J, with 10 bases between. This CDR3 is built from 13 residues. In DNA, the CDR3 is TGTGCCATCAGTGAGTCGACCGGGACAGGCTACACCTTC. Protein: CAISESTGTGYTF.

This clone was seen a few times. The chain links TRBV30 to TRBJ2-5; 9 nucleotides match TRBD1. V gave up 1 base and J gave up 7 bases; unmatched junction bases: 7. CDR1 and CDR2 from the germline V gene are GTSNPN and SVGIG (reference sequence). The CDR3 extends over 14 amino acids. CDR3 sequence reads: CAWSAGTGIGTQYF. The DNA for the CDR3 is TGTGCCTGGAGTGCCGGGACAGGGATTGGGACCCAGTACTTC. The full variable domain, with the rest looked up from reference TRBV30 and TRBJ2-5, is SQTIHQWPATLVQPVGSPLSLECTVEGTSNPNLYWYRQAAGRGLQLLFYSVGIGQISSEVPQNLSASRPQDRQFILSSKKLLLSDSGFYLCAWSAGTGIGTQYFGPGTRLLVL.

The genes are TRBV6-4 and TRBJ1-6; possible D gene TRBD1, 5 bases. Germline values: CDR1 MRHNA, CDR2 SNTAGT. The CDR3 contains 16 residues. Trimming removed 4 bases at V and 6 bases at J, with 16 bases between. The CDR3 DNA reads TGTGCCAGCAGTGCTAGATGGCCTGGGGGTAATTCACCCCTCCACTTT. Translated, it gives CASSARWPGGNSPLHF.

This rearrangement joins TRBV7-8 to TRBJ1-1; D unclear. This CDR3 region has 13 residues. The V gene lost 1 base and the J gene lost 4 bases, with 7 bases spanning the gap. The germline V gene has CDR1 SGHVS and CDR2 FQNEAQ. Here the CDR3 reads CASSLGSTTEAFF. DNA for the CDR3: TGTGCCAGCAGCTTAGGATCAACCACTGAAGCTTTCTTT.

This clone has only one observation. This chain joins TRBV4-2 and TRBJ1-1; D gene uncertain. The V and J ends lost 1 base and 5 bases respectively, with 11 bases between them. Germline V lookup: CDR1 LGHNA, CDR2 YNFKEQ. The CDR3 extends over 14 amino acids. The CDR3 nucleotides are TGTGCCAGCAGCCAAGTCTCGGGGTCTACTGAAGCTTTCTTT. Its protein is CASSQVSGSTEAFF.

In its sample, this clone was seen a few times. The CDR3 DNA reads as TGTGCCAGCAGCTTAATCGGGTCCACCACTGAAGCTTTCTTT. Translation gives CASSLIGSTTEAFF. The genes are TRBV11-2 and TRBJ1-1; no reliable D call. The CDR3 loop spans 14 amino acids. V was cut by 2 bases and J by 4 bases, with 11 bases left in between. Germline V gene lookup returns CDR1 SGHAT and CDR2 FQNNGV.

This sequence joins TRBV11-2 and TRBJ1-1, with D maybe TRBD1 (6 bases). V was shortened by 5 bases and J by 4 bases, with 14 bases between the two germline ends. The CDR3 extends over 14 amino acids. The germline gives CDR1 SGHAT, CDR2 FQNNGV. CDR3 sequence (DNA): TGTGCCAGCAGCAGACAGGTTGGCCCCACTGAAGCTTTCTTT. It is translated as CASSRQVGPTEAFF.

This rearrangement joins TRBV5-5 to TRBJ2-7; 11 nucleotides agree with TRBD2. The CDR3 runs to 18 residues. Germline V gene sequence: CDR1 SGHKS, CDR2 YYEKEE (reference sequence). V was clipped by 0 bases and J by 4 bases; unmatched bases: 12. CDR3 DNA: TGTGCCAGCAGCTTGGGTCGCTCGGGACTAGCGGAAACTTACGAGCAGTACTTC. Translating it yields CASSLGRSGLAETYEQYF.

Only one count was recorded for this clone. This chain connects TRBV25-1 to TRBJ2-7; TRBD1 matches at 11 bases. The CDR3 runs to 15 residues. Germline V gene sequence: CDR1 MGHDK, CDR2 SYGVNS. The trim removed 5 bases at V and 6 bases at J, leaving 9 bases unmatched. CDR3 bases: TGTGCCAGCAGTTCCCCGGGACAGGGGGTCGGCGAGCAGTACTTC. It codes for CASSSPGQGVGEQYF.

J is TRBJ2-2 and V is TRBV14; D is unresolved. V was cut by 0 bases and J by 6 bases, with 5 bases left in between. This CDR3 is built from 13 residues. Per germline, CDR1 SGHDN and CDR2 FVKESK. The CDR3 here is CASSQDRAGELFF. Here the CDR3 DNA reads TGTGCCAGCAGCCAAGATCGGGCCGGGGAGCTGTTTTTT.

The chain combines TRBV5-1 with TRBJ2-6; TRBD2 aligns across 14 bases. V gave up 4 bases and J gave up 4 bases; unmatched junction bases: 7. Germline V lookup: CDR1 SGHRS, CDR2 YFSETQ. This CDR3 has 18 residues. CDR3 region: CASSPTSGGAVGANVLTF. The CDR3, as DNA: TGCGCCAGCAGCCCGACTAGCGGGGGGGCGGTCGGGGCCAACGTCCTGACTTTC.

The chain couples TRBV4-1 to TRBJ2-3; D is ambiguous. CDR3 size: 16 residues. Germline V CDR1 and CDR2: MGHRA, YSYEKL. Trimming left V 1 base short and J 1 base short, with 12 bases between. CDR3: CASSQVNLVRTDTQYF. CDR3 nucleotide sequence: TGCGCCAGCAGCCAAGTAAATCTAGTCCGCACAGATACGCAGTATTTT.

J is TRBJ1-2 and V is TRBV6-6; 9 bases agree with TRBD1. This CDR3 region has 14 residues. Germline CDR1 reads MNHNY; CDR2 reads SVGAGI (reference sequence). The J segment lost 7 bases and the V segment lost 6 bases, leaving 9 bases of the junction unmatched. CDR3 bases: TGTGCCAGCAGGGCAGGACAGGGGAGTTCTGGCTACACCTTC. Amino acid sequence: CASRAGQGSSGYTF.

The V gene is TRBV5-1, the J gene TRBJ1-5; no firm D call. Looked up from germline, CDR1 is SGHRS and CDR2 is YFSETQ. V was clipped by 0 bases and J by 3 bases, with 10 bases between them. The CDR3 sequence is 15 residues long. The chain's CDR3 is CASSLEALPNQPQHF. The CDR3 DNA sequence: TGCGCCAGCAGCTTGGAAGCCCTACCCAATCAGCCCCAGCATTTT. The variable domain in full, with the rest retrieved from reference TRBV5-1 and TRBJ1-5, is KAGVTQTPRYLIKTRGQQVTLSCSPISGHRSVSWYQQTPGQGLQFLFEYFSETQRNKGNFPGRFSGRQFSNSRSEMNVSTLELGDSALYLCASSLEALPNQPQHFGDGTRLSIL.

The chain links TRBV29-1 to TRBJ1-1, with TRBD1 matching over 7 bases. Germline CDR1 reads SQVTM; CDR2 reads ANQGSEA. This CDR3 spans 11 amino acids. With 7 bases clipped from V and 9 bases from J, the junction kept 8 bases outside the gene matches. CDR3 loop: CSAEQGTKAFF. Written as DNA, the CDR3 is TGCAGCGCCGAACAGGGGACAAAAGCTTTCTTT.